Shown below are 28 T cell receptor beta chains from a single sample sequenced in a study of cytomegalovirus exposure and HLA in healthy donors. 13 Jbeta primers and 60 Vbeta primers were used for the PCR. The method was immunoSEQ multiplex PCR; TCRdb's version includes in-frame clones alone and lacks a portion of them. Here the sample spans roughly 80,000 clones, 63% being singletons. Sequenced sample: PBMCs. The origin of the receptors is a man between 25 and 39 years old in good health and CMV-seropositive.

The rearrangement joins TRBV9 to TRBJ1-2; 8 bases match TRBD1. The trim removed 5 bases at V and 4 bases at J, leaving 1 base unmatched. Germline V lookup: CDR1 SGDLS, CDR2 YYNGEE. The CDR3 length is 12 residues. CDR3 coding DNA: TGTGCCAGCAGGGACAGGGTCTATGGCTACACCTTC. It codes for CASRDRVYGYTF.

The V gene is TRBV28, the J gene TRBJ1-1; unclear D gene. Trimming stripped 3 bases from V and 0 bases from J, with 11 bases between. CDR1 MDHEN and CDR2 SYDVKM come from the germline V gene. This CDR3 contains 15 residues. The CDR3 DNA reads TGTGCCAGCAGTTTCGTTGGGCGCATGAACACTGAAGCTTTCTTT. It specifies CASSFVGRMNTEAFF.

V is TRBV9 and J is TRBJ2-3; D gene ambiguous. There are 14 residues in the CDR3. CDR1 SGDLS and CDR2 YYNGEE come from the germline V gene. V lost 2 bases and J 1 base, leaving 8 bases between the germline ends. Here the CDR3 DNA reads TGTGCCAGCAGCGTTAGCAGTCGCACAGATACGCAGTATTTT. Translating gives CASSVSSRTDTQYF.

The V and J genes are TRBV5-1 and TRBJ2-5; 7 bases agree with TRBD2. Germline CDR1 is SGHRS and CDR2 is YFSETQ. V was clipped by 2 bases and J by 0 bases; unmatched bases: 4. This CDR3 comprises 15 residues. This CDR3 is CASSLASGNQETQYF. DNA of the CDR3: TGCGCCAGCAGCTTAGCTAGCGGAAACCAAGAGACCCAGTACTTC.

The table lists this clone with a few counts. The CDR3 nucleotides read TGTGCCAGCAGCCAAAGGATCCGACAAGACGGCTACACCTTC. Residues: CASSQRIRQDGYTF. The chain recombines TRBV14 with TRBJ1-2; no clear D gene. V was cut by 2 bases and J by 8 bases, with 15 bases left in between. Germline V gene data show CDR1 as SGHDN and CDR2 as FVKESK. The CDR3 totals 14 residues.

The rearrangement uses TRBV2 and TRBJ2-7; TRBD1 aligns across 7 bases. CDR3 size: 13 residues. Looked up from germline, CDR1 is SNHLY and CDR2 is FYNNEI. V lost 6 bases, J lost 2 bases, and 4 bases stayed unmatched. The chain's CDR3 is CASRWGTAYEQYF. The DNA for the CDR3 is TGTGCCAGCAGGTGGGGGACAGCCTACGAGCAGTACTTC. Combining the CDR3 with reference TRBV2 and TRBJ2-7 gives the whole variable domain EPEVTQTPSHQVTQMGQEVILRCVPISNHLYFYWYRQILGQKVEFLVSFYNNEISEKSEIFDDQFSVERPDGSNFTLKIRSTKLEDSAMYFCASRWGTAYEQYFGPGTRLTVT.

The chain combines TRBV4-1 with TRBJ2-7; D unclear. CDR3 size: 15 residues. The germline V gene encodes CDR1 MGHRA and CDR2 YSYEKL. Trimming shortened V by 3 bases and J by 1 base, and 13 bases separated the two germline ends. CDR3 loop: CASSHPTADSYEQYF. CDR3 coding DNA: TGCGCCAGCAGCCATCCAACAGCTGATTCCTACGAGCAGTACTTC.

The chain links TRBV6-4 to TRBJ2-2; 7 bases fit TRBD1. V lost 2 bases and J lost 6; bases outside the gene matches: 12. Germline V lookup: CDR1 MRHNA, CDR2 SNTAGT. The CDR3 extends over 17 amino acids. The CDR3 nucleotides read TGTGCCAGCAGTGACGAGGCCCGACAGGGTATATCCGGGGAGCTGTTTTTT. It translates to CASSDEARQGISGELFF.

The chain carries TRBV19 and TRBJ2-6; possibly TRBD2 for D (6 bases). Trimming left V 3 bases short and J 0 bases short, with 6 bases between. The CDR3 is 15 amino acids. Germline V lookup: CDR1 LNHDA, CDR2 SQIVND (reference sequence). CDR3 protein: CASSISGSGANVLTF. DNA of the CDR3: TGTGCCAGTAGTATTAGCGGCTCTGGGGCCAACGTCCTGACTTTC.

The V gene is TRBV2, the J gene TRBJ1-1, with unresolved D. CDR3 length equals 13 residues. Germline V gene sequence: CDR1 SNHLY, CDR2 FYNNEI. V lost 9 bases to trimming and J lost 0 bases, with 11 bases between them. In DNA form, the CDR3 reads TGTGCCAGTGCAGTGTTGATGAACACTGAAGCTTTCTTT. Translating gives CASAVLMNTEAFF.

This clone was seen only a few times. V is TRBV4-3 and J is TRBJ2-7; D gene unclear. V lost 4 bases to trimming and J lost 5 bases, with 12 bases between them. CDR1 is LGHNA and CDR2 is YSLEER in the germline V gene. The CDR3 is 13 amino acids. CDR3 residues: CASSLTRGHEQYF. CDR3 bases: TGCGCCAGCAGCCTCACGAGAGGCCACGAGCAGTACTTC.

This sequence joins TRBV7-9 and TRBJ1-2; D unclear. The CDR3 sequence is 13 residues long. Trimming shortened V by 2 bases and J by 6 bases, and 10 bases separated the two germline ends. Germline assignment: CDR1 SEHNR and CDR2 FQNEAQ (reference sequence). CDR3 region: CASSLLRRDGYTF. Here the CDR3 DNA reads TGTGCCAGCAGCTTATTGAGGAGAGATGGCTACACCTTC. Full variable domain (missing parts from reference TRBV7-9 and TRBJ1-2): DTGVSQNPRHKITKRGQNVTFRCDPISEHNRLYWYRQTLGQGPEFLTYFQNEAQLEKSRLLSDRFSAERPKGSFSTLEIQRTEQGDSAMYLCASSLLRRDGYTFGSGTRLTVV.

The gene calls are TRBV18 and TRBJ2-7, with 10 bases lining up with TRBD2. Germline V gene data show CDR1 as KGHSH and CDR2 as LQKENI. J gave up 5 bases and V 1 base, and 8 bases lay outside the gene matches. There are 16 residues in the CDR3. The CDR3 loop reads CASSPRSGRAHNEQYF. CDR3 in DNA: TGTGCCAGCTCACCACGGAGCGGGAGGGCCCACAACGAGCAGTACTTC.

V usage is TRBV5-1 and J usage is TRBJ1-6; 12 bases agree with TRBD1. CDR3 length: 16 residues. J lost 6 bases, V lost 4 bases, and 5 bases had no gene match. Germline V gene lookup returns CDR1 SGHRS and CDR2 YFSETQ. The CDR3 protein is CASSPTGQGANSPLHF. The CDR3 DNA sequence: TGCGCCAGCAGCCCTACGGGACAGGGGGCTAATTCACCCCTCCACTTT.

This clone was observed a few times. The chain combines TRBV9 with TRBJ2-1; TRBD2 aligns across 8 bases. The germline gives CDR1 SGDLS, CDR2 YYNGEE. V lost 0 bases, J lost 7 bases, and 6 bases stayed unmatched. The CDR3 consists of 15 residues. The CDR3 coding sequence is TGTGCCAGCAGCGTAGTTAGCGGGGTATTTAATGAGCAGTTCTTC. It is translated as CASSVVSGVFNEQFF.

The CDR3 nucleotides read TGTGCCAGCAGCGACAGGGTCGGCTCTGGCTACACCTTC. It encodes CASSDRVGSGYTF. J is TRBJ1-2 and V is TRBV7-2, with 7 bases fitting TRBD1. Germline V lookup: CDR1 SGHTA, CDR2 FQGNSA. The V segment lost 5 bases and the J segment 7 bases; nucleotides outside the gene matches: 7. The CDR3 totals 13 residues.

This clone was counted only a few times. The rearrangement joins TRBV6-5 to TRBJ1-4; 9 bases agree with TRBD1. J gave up 4 bases and V 2 bases, and 2 bases lay outside the gene matches. Germline CDR1 and CDR2: MNHEY and SVGAGI. The CDR3 length is 15 residues. The CDR3 sequence: CASSYQGQGNEKLFF. The CDR3 DNA reads TGTGCCAGCAGTTACCAGGGACAGGGTAATGAAAAACTGTTTTTT.

The rearrangement joins TRBV10-3 to TRBJ1-2; 7 bases line up with TRBD1. The CDR3 runs to 14 residues. The germline V gene encodes CDR1 ENHRY and CDR2 SYGVKD. V was clipped by 6 bases and J by 6 bases; unmatched bases: 10. CDR3 in amino acids: CAISLPEGAHGYTF. The DNA of the CDR3 is TGTGCCATCAGCCTACCGGAGGGGGCTCATGGCTACACCTTC.

This clone has only a few counts. The CDR3 reads CASSLVGARSEKLFF. Written as DNA, the CDR3 is TGTGCCAGCAGCTTGGTGGGGGCGCGGTCTGAAAAACTGTTTTTT. This chain links TRBV5-6 with TRBJ1-4; TRBD1 is a possible D gene (6 bases). This CDR3 contains 15 residues. Germline values: CDR1 SGHDT, CDR2 YYEEEE. Trimming shortened V by 0 bases and J by 7 bases, and 13 bases separated the two germline ends.

V gene TRBV28 combines with J gene TRBJ2-5, with D possibly matching TRBD1 (5 bases). V shed 2 bases and J shed 7 bases, with 17 bases lying between them. This CDR3 comprises 15 residues. Germline CDR1 MDHEN, CDR2 SYDVKM. The CDR3 here is CASSLPLTVRGTQYF. For the CDR3, the DNA is TGTGCCAGCAGTTTACCGCTGACAGTTCGCGGGACCCAGTACTTC. Based on the CDR3 plus reference TRBV28 and TRBJ2-5, the full variable domain is DVKVTQSSRYLVKRTGEKVFLECVQDMDHENMFWYRQDPGLGLRLIYFSYDVKMKEKGDIPEGYSVSREKKERFSLILESASTNQTSMYLCASSLPLTVRGTQYFGPGTRLLVL.

The chain couples TRBV30 to TRBJ1-5; D is unresolved. There are 13 residues in the CDR3. Trimming removed 2 bases at V and 3 bases at J, with 8 bases between. CDR1 is GTSNPN, CDR2 SVGIG, per germline (reference sequence). The DNA of the CDR3 is TGTGCCTGGAGTCCCTCGTACAATCAGCCCCAGCATTTT. It encodes CAWSPSYNQPQHF. Variable domain in full (rest from reference TRBV30 and TRBJ1-5): SQTIHQWPATLVQPVGSPLSLECTVEGTSNPNLYWYRQAAGRGLQLLFYSVGIGQISSEVPQNLSASRPQDRQFILSSKKLLLSDSGFYLCAWSPSYNQPQHFGDGTRLSIL.

This clone has just a few counts. The chain links TRBV14 to TRBJ2-7, with no clear D. Trimming left V 5 bases short and J 2 bases short, with 13 bases between. CDR1 and CDR2 from the germline V gene are SGHDN and FVKESK. The CDR3 extends over 14 amino acids. CDR3 in DNA: TGTGCCAGCAGCTATAGATATTCCCCCTACGAGCAGTACTTC. This gives the protein CASSYRYSPYEQYF.

The chain recombines TRBV5-1 with TRBJ2-3; D is perhaps TRBD1 (6 bases). CDR3 length: 13 amino acids. V was trimmed by 6 bases and J by 0 bases, leaving 8 bases between them. The germline V gene has CDR1 SGHRS and CDR2 YFSETQ. CDR3 sequence: CASMGTSTDTQYF. DNA of the CDR3: TGCGCCAGCATGGGGACAAGCACAGATACGCAGTATTTT. The variable domain in full, with the rest retrieved from reference TRBV5-1 and TRBJ2-3, is KAGVTQTPRYLIKTRGQQVTLSCSPISGHRSVSWYQQTPGQGLQFLFEYFSETQRNKGNFPGRFSGRQFSNSRSEMNVSTLELGDSALYLCASMGTSTDTQYFGPGTRLTVL.

This clone is categorized as medium-sized (0.01 to 0.1%). The chain has TRBV28 and TRBJ2-5, with D perhaps matching TRBD1 (5 bases). The germline V gene encodes CDR1 MDHEN and CDR2 SYDVKM. There are 12 residues in the CDR3. V was trimmed by 2 bases and J by 4 bases, leaving 5 bases between them. DNA of the CDR3: TGTGCCAGCAGTTTAGACAGAGAGACCCAGTACTTC. It specifies CASSLDRETQYF.

This clone showed up just once. The rearrangement joins TRBV4-1 to TRBJ1-3; D ambiguous. The CDR3 covers 14 residues. V was trimmed by 3 bases and J by 1 base, leaving 7 bases between them. Germline CDR1 is MGHRA and CDR2 is YSYEKL. For the CDR3, the DNA is TGCGCCAGCAGCCAGCAGCGGTCTGGAAACACCATATATTTT. Amino acids: CASSQQRSGNTIYF.

This clone came up once. V usage is TRBV28 and J usage is TRBJ2-5; 9 nucleotides match TRBD1. Germline assignment: CDR1 MDHEN and CDR2 SYDVKM. The CDR3 runs 14 residues. V was pared by 3 bases and J by 5 bases, with 4 bases of the junction left unmatched. In DNA form, the CDR3 reads TGTGCCAGCAGTTTGGGGACAGGGTCGGAGACCCAGTACTTC. This translates into CASSLGTGSETQYF.

The V gene is TRBV28, the J gene TRBJ1-5; 11 bases align to TRBD1. Unmatched junction bases numbered 12, after V lost 3 bases and J lost 11 bases. Germline CDR1 and CDR2: MDHEN and SYDVKM. There are 16 residues in the CDR3. Here the CDR3 DNA reads TGTGCCAGCAGTTTCCTTTCAGGACAGGGGGCGCGGGCCCAGCATTTT. Its protein is CASSFLSGQGARAQHF.

V usage is TRBV7-9 and J usage is TRBJ2-7, with D maybe TRBD1 (5 bases). Germline V gene sequence: CDR1 SEHNR, CDR2 FQNEAQ (reference sequence). The CDR3 extends over 14 amino acids. Trimming removed 1 base at V and 6 bases at J, with 13 bases between. This chain's CDR3 is CASSLGSGISEQYF. The DNA of the CDR3 is TGTGCCAGCAGCTTAGGGTCAGGGATCAGCGAGCAGTACTTC.